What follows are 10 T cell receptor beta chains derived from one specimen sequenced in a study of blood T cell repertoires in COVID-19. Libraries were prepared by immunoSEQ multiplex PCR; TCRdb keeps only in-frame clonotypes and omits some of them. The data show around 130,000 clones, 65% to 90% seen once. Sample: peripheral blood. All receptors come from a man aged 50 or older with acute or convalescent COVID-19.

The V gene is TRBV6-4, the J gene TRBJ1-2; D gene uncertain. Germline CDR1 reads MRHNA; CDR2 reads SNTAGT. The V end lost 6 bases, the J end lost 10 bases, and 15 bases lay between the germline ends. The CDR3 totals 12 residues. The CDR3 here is CASRGRAGAYTF. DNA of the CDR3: TGTGCCAGCAGAGGGAGGGCCGGAGCCTACACCTTC.

In nucleotides, the CDR3 is TGTGCCAGCAGCCCCACCCCACTAGCGGACCCCTCAAATGAGCAGTTCTTC. It is translated as CASSPTPLADPSNEQFF. The V and J genes are TRBV3-1 (or the pseudogene TRBV3-2) and TRBJ2-1; 8 bases fit TRBD2. The germline gives CDR1 LGHDT, CDR2 YNNKEL (reference sequence). Trimming at V came to 4 bases and at J to 7 bases, leaving 15 bases not matched to a gene. CDR3 length equals 17 residues.

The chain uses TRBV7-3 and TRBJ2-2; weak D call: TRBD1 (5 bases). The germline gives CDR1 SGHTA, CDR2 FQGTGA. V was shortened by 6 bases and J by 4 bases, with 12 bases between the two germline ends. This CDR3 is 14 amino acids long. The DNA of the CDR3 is TGTGCCAGCAGGCGAGACAGAGCCACCGGGGAGCTGTTTTTT. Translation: CASRRDRATGELFF.

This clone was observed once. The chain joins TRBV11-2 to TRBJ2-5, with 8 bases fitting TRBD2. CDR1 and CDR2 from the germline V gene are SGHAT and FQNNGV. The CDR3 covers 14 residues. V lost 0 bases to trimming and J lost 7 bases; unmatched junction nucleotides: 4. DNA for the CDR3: TGTGCCAGCAGCTTAGATAGGAGCGGGGGGACCCAGTACTTC. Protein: CASSLDRSGGTQYF.

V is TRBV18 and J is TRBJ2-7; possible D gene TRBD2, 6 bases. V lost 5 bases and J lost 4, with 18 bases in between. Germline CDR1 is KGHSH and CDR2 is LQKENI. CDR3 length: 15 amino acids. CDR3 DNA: TGTGCCAGCTCATCAACTACGGGGGACCGTTACGAGCAGTACTTC. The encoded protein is CASSSTTGDRYEQYF.

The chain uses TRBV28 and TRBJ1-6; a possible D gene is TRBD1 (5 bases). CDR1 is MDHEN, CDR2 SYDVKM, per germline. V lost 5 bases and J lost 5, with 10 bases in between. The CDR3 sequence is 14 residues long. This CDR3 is CASSKRQNNSPLHF. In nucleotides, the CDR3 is TGTGCCAGCAGTAAGAGACAGAATAATTCACCCCTCCACTTT.

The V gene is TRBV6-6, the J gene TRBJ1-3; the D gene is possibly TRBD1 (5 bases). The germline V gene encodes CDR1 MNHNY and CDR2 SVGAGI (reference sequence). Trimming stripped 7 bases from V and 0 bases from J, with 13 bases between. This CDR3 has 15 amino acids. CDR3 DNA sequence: TGTGCCAGCAACCAGGGAGGGCGCTCTGGAAACACCATATATTTT. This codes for CASNQGGRSGNTIYF.

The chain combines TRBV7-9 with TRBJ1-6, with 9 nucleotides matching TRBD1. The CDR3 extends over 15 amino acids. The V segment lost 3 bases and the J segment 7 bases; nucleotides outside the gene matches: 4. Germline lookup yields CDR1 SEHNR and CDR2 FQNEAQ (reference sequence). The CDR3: CASSLDRGRNSPLHF. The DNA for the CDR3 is TGTGCCAGCAGCTTGGACAGGGGCAGGAATTCACCCCTCCACTTT.

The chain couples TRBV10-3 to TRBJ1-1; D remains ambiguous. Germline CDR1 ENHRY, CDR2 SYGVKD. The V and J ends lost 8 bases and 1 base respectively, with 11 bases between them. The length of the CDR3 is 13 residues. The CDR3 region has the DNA TGTGCCATCCGAGGCGGGAGGAACACTGAAGCTTTCTTT. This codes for CAIRGGRNTEAFF.

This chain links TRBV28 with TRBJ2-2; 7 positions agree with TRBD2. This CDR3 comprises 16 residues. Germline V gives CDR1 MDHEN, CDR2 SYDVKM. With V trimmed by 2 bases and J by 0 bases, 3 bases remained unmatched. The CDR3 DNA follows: TGTGCCAGCAGTTTACCGACTAGCACGAACACCGGGGAGCTGTTTTTT. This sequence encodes CASSLPTSTNTGELFF. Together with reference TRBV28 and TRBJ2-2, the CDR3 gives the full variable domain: DVKVTQSSRYLVKRTGEKVFLECVQDMDHENMFWYRQDPGLGLRLIYFSYDVKMKEKGDIPEGYSVSREKKERFSLILESASTNQTSMYLCASSLPTSTNTGELFFGEGSRLTVL.